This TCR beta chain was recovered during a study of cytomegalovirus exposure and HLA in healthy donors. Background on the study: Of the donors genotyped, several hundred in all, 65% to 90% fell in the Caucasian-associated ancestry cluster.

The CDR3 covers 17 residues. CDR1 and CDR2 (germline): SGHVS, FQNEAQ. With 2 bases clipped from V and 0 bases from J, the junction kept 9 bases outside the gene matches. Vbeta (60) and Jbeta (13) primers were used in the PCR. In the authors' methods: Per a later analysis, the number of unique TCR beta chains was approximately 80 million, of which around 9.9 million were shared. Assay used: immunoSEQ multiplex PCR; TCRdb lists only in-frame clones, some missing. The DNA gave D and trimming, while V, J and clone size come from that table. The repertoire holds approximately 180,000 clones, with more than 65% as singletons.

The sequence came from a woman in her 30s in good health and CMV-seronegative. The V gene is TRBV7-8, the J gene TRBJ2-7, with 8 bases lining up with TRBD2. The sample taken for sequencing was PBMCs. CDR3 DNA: TGTGCCAGCAGCTTAATCGGTGGGCGGGAGGCCTCCTACGAGCAGTACTTC. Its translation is CASSLIGGREASYEQYF.